One sample yielded the 12 T cell receptor beta chains listed below, sequenced in a study of early T cells in non-severe SARS-CoV-2 infection. MiXCR was run by TCRdb on the 5' RACE reads, yielding one entry per CDR3 protein. The sample has fewer than 55,000 distinct CDR3 sequences, about 6% seen once. The source material was whole blood, sampled at baseline. The receptor source for this set is an adult who was a healthcare worker with PCR-confirmed SARS-CoV-2 infection or an uninfected control (not recorded which).

The table lists this clonotype with many counts. This chain joins TRBV19 and TRBJ2-2; D is uncertain. This CDR3 has 15 amino acids. Trimming shortened V by 2 bases and J by 3 bases, and 10 bases separated the two germline ends. CDR1 is LNHDA, CDR2 SQIVND, per germline (reference sequence). CDR3 DNA sequence: TGTGCCAGTAGTATACATAAACGAGACACCGGGGAGCTGTTTTTT. As protein: CASSIHKRDTGELFF.

The gene calls are TRBV20-1 and TRBJ2-1; 10 nucleotides agree with TRBD2. V lost 0 bases, J lost 2 bases, and 4 bases stayed unmatched. Germline values: CDR1 DFQATT, CDR2 SNEGSKA (reference sequence). The length of the CDR3 is 16 residues. Written as DNA, the CDR3 is TGCAGTGCTAGAGATCTACTAGCGGGGACCTACAATGAGCAGTTCTTC. Translating it yields CSARDLLAGTYNEQFF.

The chain joins TRBV20-1 to TRBJ2-5; D may be TRBD1 (6 bases). Trimming cost V 4 bases and J 2 bases, with 8 bases left between them. Germline loops: CDR1 DFQATT, CDR2 SNEGSKA (reference sequence). The CDR3 covers 12 residues. CDR3 sequence (DNA): TGCAGTGCTATACAGGGACAAGAGACCCAGTACTTC. It translates to CSAIQGQETQYF.

The rearrangement uses TRBV7-8 and TRBJ2-5; the D call may be TRBD1 or TRBD2 (5 bases each). The V end lost 5 bases, the J end lost 1 base, and 11 bases lay between the germline ends. Germline V gene data show CDR1 as SGHVS and CDR2 as FQNEAQ. This CDR3 region has 14 residues. Written as DNA, the CDR3 is TGTGCCAGCAGCCCGGGGCCCTCCCAAGAGACCCAGTACTTC. Amino acid sequence: CASSPGPSQETQYF.

The chain links TRBV20-1 to TRBJ1-3; D uncertain. CDR3 length: 15 amino acids. Germline V gene lookup returns CDR1 DFQATT and CDR2 SNEGSKA (reference sequence). Trimming pared 6 bases from V and 0 bases from J, leaving 15 bases between. CDR3 bases: TGCAGTGCCTCACTCGCGGTTAGCTCTGGAAACACCATATATTTT. Its protein is CSASLAVSSGNTIYF.

The table lists this clonotype with a few counts. The chain couples TRBV6-1 to TRBJ1-1, with 7 bases aligning to TRBD1. This CDR3 has 12 residues. The V and J ends lost 6 bases and 7 bases, in that order; junction bases with no gene match: 5. Germline V gives CDR1 MNHNS, CDR2 SASEGT. The CDR3 sequence: CASRVTGDEAFF. CDR3 nucleotides: TGTGCCAGCAGGGTTACAGGGGATGAAGCTTTCTTT.

The chain couples TRBV11-3 to TRBJ2-5; D gene ambiguous. The CDR3 covers 16 residues. Germline CDR1 SGHNT, CDR2 YENEEA. The V and J ends lost 0 bases and 3 bases respectively, with 14 bases between them. As DNA, the CDR3 is TGTGCCAGCAGCTTAGAGGTGCACAGCACCAAAGAGACCCAGTACTTC. Translating it yields CASSLEVHSTKETQYF. The whole variable domain, filled in from reference TRBV11-3 and TRBJ2-5, reads EAGVVQSPRYKIIEKKQPVAFWCNPISGHNTLYWYLQNLGQGPELLIRYENEEAVDDSQLPKDRFSAERLKGVDSTLKIQPAELGDSAVYLCASSLEVHSTKETQYFGPGTRLLVL.

This clonotype was seen more than once but under ten times. V usage is TRBV7-9 and J usage is TRBJ2-7; D gene uncertain. Germline V gene data show CDR1 as SEHNR and CDR2 as FQNEAQ (reference sequence). V was cut by 8 bases and J by 0 bases, with 11 bases left in between. CDR3 length: 13 amino acids. The CDR3 protein is CASADRSSYEQYF. The CDR3 coding sequence is TGTGCCAGCGCGGACCGTAGCTCCTACGAGCAGTACTTC.

This clonotype has ten or more counts. V usage is TRBV24-1 and J usage is TRBJ2-3, with 8 positions matching TRBD2. CDR1 and CDR2 from the germline V gene are KGHDR and SFDVKD. Germline trimming cut 11 bases from V and 0 bases from J; bases unmatched to any gene: 9. The CDR3 has 15 amino acids. In nucleotides, the CDR3 is TGTGCCATACGGACTAGCTCATCGAGCACAGATACGCAGTATTTT. Amino acids: CAIRTSSSSTDTQYF.

In this sample, this clonotype turned up a few times. The chain is built from TRBV11-2 and TRBJ2-1; 7 nucleotides align to TRBD2. Germline V gene lookup returns CDR1 SGHAT and CDR2 FQNNGV. With V trimmed by 0 bases and J by 8 bases, 10 bases remained unmatched. The CDR3 has 16 residues. The CDR3 protein is CASSLDLGGGMYEQFF. As DNA, the CDR3 is TGTGCCAGCAGCTTAGATCTTGGGGGGGGGATGTATGAGCAGTTCTTC.

In this sample, this clonotype turned up many times. The junction departs from the called germline gene at one end, perhaps through a read error. This sequence joins TRBV28 and TRBJ2-7; TRBD2 might be the D (5 bases). The CDR3 consists of 14 residues. In germline, CDR1 is MDHEN, CDR2 SYDVKM. CDR3 loop: CASSLWTHFYEQYF. CDR3 nucleotides: TGTGCCAGCAGTCTATGGACTCATTTCTACGAGCAGTACTTC.

As to this clonotype: A much larger clone differs by one base, so this may be a read error. The chain recombines TRBV20-1 with TRBJ2-1; a weak D match, TRBD2 (6 bases). The CDR3 has 11 amino acids. V lost 4 bases, J lost 9 bases, and 10 bases lay in between. Germline V gene lookup returns CDR1 DFQATT and CDR2 SNEGSKA (reference sequence). CDR3 residues: CSATGSVEQFF. CDR3 DNA: TGCAGTGCTACCGGGAGCGTTGAGCAGTTCTTC.